The present T cell receptor (beta chain) was sequenced within a study of cytomegalovirus exposure and HLA in healthy donors. The study's findings and limits: Previous analysis showed most TCR beta V segments were productive about 90% or about 30% of the time. Later analysis revealed greater clonal expansion in HLA-associated TCR beta chains than in equally common others.

The PCR made use of 60 Vbeta and 13 Jbeta primers. The method was immunoSEQ multiplex PCR; TCRdb's version includes in-frame clones alone and lacks a portion of them. The sample consists of about 120,000 clones, around two thirds of them appearing once. With 7 bases removed from V and 5 bases from J, the gap between germline ends came to 14 bases. Germline lookup yields CDR1 MNHNY and CDR2 SVGAGI (reference sequence). The length of the CDR3 is 13 residues. On this clone itself: Its antigen is currently unknown.

The V call is TRBV6-6, the J call TRBJ1-1; possible D gene TRBD1, 6 bases. This sequence originates from a woman aged 40 to 50 in good health and CMV-seropositive. Sequenced sample: PBMCs. CDR3 nucleotide sequence: TGTGCCAGCACTCGGACAGACTCAACTGAAGCTTTCTTT. Translating gives CASTRTDSTEAFF.